Sequencing of this TCR beta chain was carried out in a study of beta chain features in type 1 diabetes. Study results and limitations: Type 1 diabetes patients had TCRB CDR3s that were shorter (moderately but significantly so) in all four CD4+ subsets.

One heparinised draw of blood, averaging roughly 120 mL, came from each donor. All of the isolated RNA was reverse transcribed, so expressed TCRB transcripts were sequenced. The data were produced by immunoSEQ multiplex PCR, yet TCRdb's version contains in-frame clones alone and is incomplete. The sample lists more than 15,000 clones, roughly 72% occurring once. Concerning this clone: The antigen is undetermined.

The CDR3 covers 15 residues. Trimming removed 4 bases from V and 0 bases from J, with 14 bases in between. CDR1 is SGDLS and CDR2 is YYNGEE in the germline V gene. The chain carries TRBV9 and TRBJ2-7; D gene ambiguous. The sample consisted of stem cell memory CD4+ T cells from blood. This clonotype originated in a man aged 30 to 45 with type 1 diabetes. The CDR3, as DNA: TGTGCCAGCAGCCCTAGACGAGAATCCTCCTACGAGCAGTACTTC. Protein product: CASSPRRESSYEQYF.